Shown below are 12 T cell receptor beta chains from a single sample sequenced in a study of post-analysis software for immune sequencing data. Whole-study results and caveats: Among roughly 5 TRBV segments more frequent in patients than controls were TRBV5-6, TRBV5-1 and TRBV20-1.

The TCR beta cDNA libraries carried unique molecular identifiers. TCRdb re-called the PCR reads through MiXCR, storing one row per CDR3 protein. The profile covers hundreds of thousands of distinct CDR3 sequences, with more than 50% appearing a single time and approximately 10% taken by the ten largest. No cognate antigen is known for these TCRs. The sample comprised blood. The receptors derive from a girl aged 2-9 years with multiple sclerosis.

The rearrangement links TRBV20-1 to TRBJ2-5; 9 bases fit TRBD2. The CDR3 length is 14 residues. V lost 6 bases to trimming and J lost 5 bases; unmatched junction nucleotides: 10. Germline-derived CDR1 and CDR2 are DFQATT and SNEGSKA (reference sequence). The CDR3 nucleotides are TGCAGTGCCGCTGCACTAGCGGGTGGGGAGACCCAGTACTTC. Its translation is CSAAALAGGETQYF.

The chain combines TRBV9 with TRBJ2-1; 11 nucleotides align to TRBD1. The germline gives CDR1 SGDLS, CDR2 YYNGEE. The CDR3 is 16 residues long. Germline trimming cut 2 bases from V and 4 bases from J; bases unmatched to any gene: 5. CDR3 DNA sequence: TGTGCCAGCAGCGTGTTGGGACAGGGGGGATACAATGAGCAGTTCTTC. It yields the protein CASSVLGQGGYNEQFF.

The rearrangement uses TRBV3-1 and TRBJ2-1, with TRBD2 as a possible D gene (6 bases). Germline CDR1 is LGHDT and CDR2 is YNNKEL (reference sequence). The CDR3 has 15 amino acids. With 7 bases removed from V and 1 base from J, the gap between germline ends came to 14 bases. The chain's CDR3 is CASTTVSGSYNEQFF. The DNA for the CDR3 is TGTGCCAGCACCACCGTTAGCGGTTCCTACAATGAGCAGTTCTTC.

CDR3 nucleotides: TGCGCCAGCAGCTTGGACATCCCGAAGGCCACTAATGAAAAACTGTTTTTT. Its protein is CASSLDIPKATNEKLFF. The rearrangement uses TRBV5-1 and TRBJ1-4; D remains unclear. The CDR3 is 17 amino acids. Trimming removed 0 bases from V and 2 bases from J, with 14 bases in between. Germline CDR1 SGHRS, CDR2 YFSETQ.

This clonotype was counted only a few times. The rearrangement links TRBV29-1 to TRBJ2-7; TRBD1 agrees at 7 bases. Germline V CDR1 and CDR2: SQVTM, ANQGSEA. The CDR3 has 12 residues. V lost 8 bases to trimming and J lost 2 bases; unmatched junction nucleotides: 6. This CDR3 is CSSRDSAYEQYF. In DNA form, the CDR3 reads TGCAGCTCAAGGGACAGCGCCTACGAGCAGTACTTC.

CDR3 sequence reads: CASSFSVQSYEQFF. Here the CDR3 DNA reads TGTGCCAGCAGCTTTTCAGTACAGTCCTATGAGCAGTTCTTC. J is TRBJ2-1 and V is TRBV7-2; D is ambiguous. The CDR3 runs 14 residues. Germline loops: CDR1 SGHTA, CDR2 FQGNSA. V lost 3 bases, J lost 8 bases, and 14 bases lay in between. The full variable domain, rest sourced from reference TRBV7-2 and TRBJ2-1, is GAGVSQSPSNKVTEKGKDVELRCDPISGHTALYWYRQSLGQGLEFLIYFQGNSAPDKSGLPSDRFSAERTGGSVSTLTIQRTQQEDSAVYLCASSFSVQSYEQFFGPGTRLTVL.

The rearrangement joins TRBV7-6 to TRBJ1-2, with 7 bases identical to TRBD1. V lost 3 bases, J lost 5 bases, and 3 bases stayed unmatched. CDR1 SGHVS and CDR2 FNYEAQ come from the germline V gene. CDR3 length: 13 residues. The CDR3 sequence: CASSFEQGYGYTF. The CDR3 nucleotides are TGTGCCAGCAGCTTCGAACAGGGGTATGGCTACACCTTC.

The J gene is TRBJ2-7, the V gene TRBV4-1; D remains ambiguous. From germline, CDR1 is MGHRA and CDR2 YSYEKL. V lost 2 bases, J lost 2 bases, and 16 bases lay in between. This CDR3 region has 16 residues. CDR3 region: CASSQPAGPPPYEQYF. The CDR3 DNA sequence: TGCGCCAGCAGCCAACCAGCCGGGCCCCCCCCCTACGAGCAGTACTTC.

The gene calls are TRBV6-1 and TRBJ1-1; the D gene is possibly TRBD1 (5 bases). This CDR3 region has 15 residues. From germline, CDR1 is MNHNS and CDR2 SASEGT. V was trimmed by 3 bases and J by 4 bases, leaving 15 bases between them. The CDR3 DNA follows: TGTGCCAGCAGTGATCCCTCCGGGGCCGGCACTGAAGCTTTCTTT. Translated, it gives CASSDPSGAGTEAFF.

The CDR3 region is CASSLGGIYEQYF. In DNA, the CDR3 is TGCGCCAGCAGCTTGGGAGGGATCTACGAGCAGTACTTC. The chain recombines TRBV5-1 with TRBJ2-7; tentative D call: TRBD2 (5 bases). V was pared by 0 bases and J by 3 bases, with 7 bases between. Germline CDR1 reads SGHRS; CDR2 reads YFSETQ. The CDR3 consists of 13 residues.

This clonotype was counted between two and nine times. This chain joins TRBV11-2 and TRBJ2-1; 8 nucleotides align to TRBD1. Germline lookup yields CDR1 SGHAT and CDR2 FQNNGV. The CDR3 runs to 16 residues. V lost 5 bases, J lost 0 bases, and 6 bases stayed unmatched. The CDR3 DNA reads as TGTGCCAGCAGCGTAGCAGGGACAGGCTCCTACAATGAGCAGTTCTTC. Its translation: CASSVAGTGSYNEQFF.

The chain couples TRBV9 to TRBJ2-1; D is possibly TRBD1 (6 bases). V lost 3 bases, J lost 4 bases, and 14 bases lay in between. The CDR3 has 15 residues. CDR1 and CDR2 from the germline V gene are SGDLS and YYNGEE. CDR3 DNA: TGTGCCAGCAGCGATGGGGGCCTTAAGTACAATGAGCAGTTCTTC. This translates into CASSDGGLKYNEQFF.